These T cell receptor beta chains were read from a single sample in a study of T cell responses to AZD1222 COVID-19 vaccine. The protocol was immunoSEQ multiplex PCR, while the TCRdb copy is restricted to in-frame clones and leaves out a portion. Counted here are approximately 140,000 clones, under 95% occurring once; the ten biggest clones make up approximately 2.7%. This specimen consisted of peripheral blood, obtained on day 0 of MenACWY control vaccination. The receptor source for this set is an adult in good health. The CDR3 runs from the conserved cysteine through the conserved F or W. A D gene is named only where the DNA matches it firmly. Only part of the rows carry a size: once, few, many, or a class if the clone is expanded.

d_gene: -; v_gene: TRBV24-1; abundance: -; j_gene: TRBJ2-3; CDR3aa: CATSSSGSTDTQYF; CDR3nt: TGTGCCACCAGTTCTTCCGGCAGCACAGATACGCAGTATTTT
d_gene: -; v_gene: TRBV6-6; abundance: -; j_gene: TRBJ1-1; CDR3aa: CASSYGGTEAFF; CDR3nt: TGTGCCAGCAGTTATGGTGGGACTGAAGCTTTCTTT
d_gene: TRBD1; v_gene: TRBV28; abundance: -; j_gene: TRBJ1-2; CDR3aa: CASSLLAGTGGDYGYTF; CDR3nt: TGTGCCAGCAGTCTCTTGGCCGGGACAGGGGGGGACTATGGCTACACCTTC
d_gene: -; v_gene: TRBV5-1; abundance: -; j_gene: TRBJ2-5; CDR3aa: CASSSRRGETQYF; CDR3nt: TGCGCCAGCAGCTCCCGGAGGGGAGAGACCCAGTACTTC
d_gene: -; v_gene: TRBV27; abundance: -; j_gene: TRBJ1-1; CDR3aa: CASSFGTTGNTEAFF; CDR3nt: TGTGCCAGCAGTTTTGGGACAACAGGGAACACTGAAGCTTTCTTT
d_gene: -; v_gene: TRBV15; abundance: -; j_gene: TRBJ2-5; CDR3aa: CATSRDRLNQETQYF; CDR3nt: TGTGCCACCAGCAGAGATCGGCTCAACCAAGAGACCCAGTACTTC
d_gene: -; v_gene: TRBV12-3/TRBV12-4; abundance: -; j_gene: TRBJ1-1; CDR3aa: CASRFRETEAFF; CDR3nt: TGTGCCAGCAGGTTCAGGGAAACTGAAGCTTTCTTT
d_gene: -; v_gene: TRBV4-1; abundance: -; j_gene: TRBJ1-2; CDR3aa: CASSQEGGYGYTF; CDR3nt: TGCGCCAGCAGCCAAGAAGGAGGGTATGGCTACACCTTC
d_gene: -; v_gene: TRBV14; abundance: once; j_gene: TRBJ2-1; CDR3aa: CASSQGLLVNEQFF; CDR3nt: TGTGCCAGCAGCCAAGGCTTACTAGTCAATGAGCAGTTCTTC
d_gene: TRBD1; v_gene: TRBV28; abundance: -; j_gene: TRBJ1-2; CDR3aa: CASSFAGQGDGYTF; CDR3nt: TGTGCCAGCAGTTTTGCGGGACAGGGGGACGGCTACACCTTC
d_gene: -; v_gene: TRBV19; abundance: -; j_gene: TRBJ1-2; CDR3aa: CASSIAGDSGYTF; CDR3nt: TGTGCCAGTAGTATAGCTGGTGACAGCGGCTACACCTTC
d_gene: TRBD1; v_gene: TRBV2; abundance: -; j_gene: TRBJ1-1; CDR3aa: CANSLDRATEAFF; CDR3nt: TGTGCCAACTCCCTCGACAGGGCCACTGAAGCTTTCTTT
d_gene: -; v_gene: TRBV18; abundance: -; j_gene: TRBJ1-1; CDR3aa: CASSPPGVNTEAFF; CDR3nt: TGTGCCAGCTCACCACCAGGGGTGAACACTGAAGCTTTCTTT
d_gene: -; v_gene: TRBV5-1; abundance: -; j_gene: TRBJ1-1; CDR3aa: CASSRAGTQNTEAFF; CDR3nt: TGCGCCAGCAGCAGGGCCGGGACACAGAACACTGAAGCTTTCTTT
d_gene: -; v_gene: TRBV27; abundance: -; j_gene: TRBJ2-7; CDR3aa: CASGLDREQYF; CDR3nt: TGTGCCAGCGGTTTAGATAGGGAGCAGTACTTC
d_gene: -; v_gene: TRBV24-1; abundance: -; j_gene: TRBJ1-1; CDR3aa: CATSEQGGTEAFF; CDR3nt: TGTGCCACCAGTGAGCAGGGAGGCACTGAAGCTTTCTTT
d_gene: TRBD2; v_gene: TRBV4-1; abundance: -; j_gene: TRBJ2-7; CDR3aa: CASSQVLAGTYEQYF; CDR3nt: TGCGCCAGCAGCCAAGTACTAGCGGGGACCTACGAGCAGTACTTC
d_gene: -; v_gene: TRBV5-4; abundance: -; j_gene: TRBJ2-1; CDR3aa: CASSLPGDYNEQFF; CDR3nt: TGTGCCAGCAGCTTGCCGGGTGACTACAATGAGCAGTTCTTC
d_gene: TRBD2; v_gene: TRBV15; abundance: -; j_gene: TRBJ2-7; CDR3aa: CATSTLPPGLAGAVEQYF; CDR3nt: TGTGCCACCAGCACACTTCCCCCGGGACTAGCGGGAGCGGTCGAGCAGTACTTC
d_gene: -; v_gene: TRBV5-1; abundance: few; j_gene: TRBJ1-1; CDR3aa: CASSWVGWGTEAFF; CDR3nt: TGCGCCAGCAGCTGGGTCGGGTGGGGCACTGAAGCTTTCTTT
d_gene: -; v_gene: TRBV12-3/TRBV12-4; abundance: -; j_gene: TRBJ2-3; CDR3aa: CASRILDTQYF; CDR3nt: TGTGCCAGCAGGATTCTAGATACGCAGTATTTT
d_gene: -; v_gene: TRBV20-1; abundance: -; j_gene: TRBJ1-1; CDR3aa: CSAPAGPEAFF; CDR3nt: TGCAGTGCTCCCGCCGGCCCTGAAGCTTTCTTT
d_gene: TRBD1; v_gene: TRBV10-3; abundance: -; j_gene: TRBJ1-1; CDR3aa: CAISEQQGIEAFF; CDR3nt: TGTGCCATCAGTGAGCAACAGGGGATTGAAGCTTTCTTT
d_gene: -; v_gene: TRBV10-3; abundance: -; j_gene: TRBJ1-5; CDR3aa: CAISEGGANQPQHF; CDR3nt: TGTGCCATCAGTGAAGGTGGAGCCAATCAGCCCCAGCATTTT
d_gene: TRBD1; v_gene: TRBV10-3; abundance: -; j_gene: TRBJ1-5; CDR3aa: CAISSDREQPQHF; CDR3nt: TGTGCCATCAGCTCAGACAGGGAGCAGCCCCAGCATTTT
d_gene: TRBD1; v_gene: TRBV20-1; abundance: once; j_gene: TRBJ2-5; CDR3aa: CSASPGGTSGETQYF; CDR3nt: TGCAGTGCTAGTCCAGGGGGTACCTCCGGAGAGACCCAGTACTTC
d_gene: TRBD1; v_gene: TRBV27; abundance: -; j_gene: TRBJ1-2; CDR3aa: CASRTGAPYYGYTF; CDR3nt: TGTGCCAGCAGAACAGGGGCCCCATACTATGGCTACACCTTC
d_gene: TRBD2; v_gene: TRBV28; abundance: -; j_gene: TRBJ2-3; CDR3aa: CASSHGTSGVFSTDTQYF; CDR3nt: TGTGCCAGCAGTCACGGGACTAGCGGAGTCTTTAGTACAGATACGCAGTATTTT
d_gene: TRBD2; v_gene: TRBV5-1; abundance: -; j_gene: TRBJ2-2; CDR3aa: CASSGLAGGANTGELFF; CDR3nt: TGCGCCAGCAGCGGCCTAGCGGGAGGGGCGAACACCGGGGAGCTGTTTTTT
d_gene: -; v_gene: TRBV25-1; abundance: -; j_gene: TRBJ1-4; CDR3aa: CASSDPPTNEKLFF; CDR3nt: TGTGCCAGCAGTGATCCGCCAACTAATGAAAAACTGTTTTTT
d_gene: TRBD1; v_gene: TRBV7-2; abundance: -; j_gene: TRBJ1-5; CDR3aa: CASSLSPRGGLAPQHF; CDR3nt: TGTGCCAGCAGCTTAAGTCCCAGGGGGGGTTTAGCGCCCCAGCATTTT
d_gene: TRBD2; v_gene: TRBV5-1; abundance: -; j_gene: TRBJ2-5; CDR3aa: CASIPTSGGAAGETQYF; CDR3nt: TGCGCCAGCATCCCGACTAGCGGGGGGGCCGCAGGAGAGACCCAGTACTTC
d_gene: TRBD1; v_gene: TRBV6-1; abundance: -; j_gene: TRBJ1-5; CDR3aa: CASSELLIGGGGGQPQHF; CDR3nt: TGTGCCAGCAGTGAACTTCTTATAGGAGGGGGCGGCGGTCAGCCCCAGCATTTT